Listed below are T cell receptor beta chains from one sample, sequenced in a study of shared clonotypes between healthy human individuals. Produced via immunoSEQ multiplex PCR; TCRdb's table is partial and in-frame only. The table shows 2 million to 2.5 million clones, with 80% to 95% occurring only once. The source material was naive CD4+ T cells from PBMCs. Receptors originate from a man between 18 and 29 years old in good health. Some clones in this sample may be carry-over from other donors' samples. Both conserved end residues are trimmed from each CDR3. For some rows the clone size is stated as once, few or many, or as a class when expanded; others skip it.

j_gene: TRBJ1-2
abundance: NA
v_gene: TRBV10-3
CDR3aa: AISEGQGRYT

j_gene: TRBJ2-5
abundance: NA
v_gene: TRBV29-1
CDR3aa: SVRQGKETQY

j_gene: TRBJ1-2
abundance: NA
v_gene: TRBV15
CDR3aa: ATSRDGTYNYGYT

j_gene: TRBJ1-1
abundance: NA
v_gene: TRBV5-1
CDR3aa: ASSFQGANTEAF

j_gene: TRBJ2-5
abundance: NA
v_gene: TRBV19
CDR3aa: ASSIGQVQETQY

j_gene: TRBJ1-3
abundance: NA
v_gene: TRBV2
CDR3aa: ASSEARAGNTIY

j_gene: TRBJ2-7
abundance: NA
v_gene: TRBV5-4
CDR3aa: ASSVYPQGPSYEQY

j_gene: TRBJ1-4
abundance: once
v_gene: TRBV28
CDR3aa: ASSFGTRGEKLF

j_gene: TRBJ2-3
abundance: NA
v_gene: TRBV20-1
CDR3aa: STKYTDTQY

j_gene: TRBJ2-3
abundance: NA
v_gene: TRBV7-9
CDR3aa: ASSLGTGLTDTQY

j_gene: TRBJ2-5
abundance: NA
v_gene: TRBV5-6
CDR3aa: ASSRYRGQETQY

j_gene: TRBJ1-1
abundance: NA
v_gene: TRBV5-1
CDR3aa: ASSLGLVVSGAF

j_gene: TRBJ2-5
abundance: NA
v_gene: TRBV6-1
CDR3aa: ASSENFIARTQY

j_gene: TRBJ2-2
abundance: NA
v_gene: TRBV5-8
CDR3aa: ASSLGLTNTGELF

j_gene: TRBJ2-2
abundance: NA
v_gene: TRBV4-2
CDR3aa: ASSQDRYLTNTGELF

j_gene: TRBJ2-7
abundance: NA
v_gene: TRBV13
CDR3aa: ASSNRRSYEQY

j_gene: TRBJ2-2
abundance: once
v_gene: TRBV27
CDR3aa: ASTPTGRYGELF

j_gene: TRBJ2-2
abundance: once
v_gene: TRBV10-1
CDR3aa: ASSDQGELF

j_gene: TRBJ2-3
abundance: NA
v_gene: TRBV18
CDR3aa: ASSPLESTDTQY

j_gene: TRBJ2-1
abundance: NA
v_gene: TRBV7-2
CDR3aa: ASSAGASPPYNEQF

j_gene: TRBJ2-7
abundance: NA
v_gene: TRBV6-1
CDR3aa: ASSPGTGGAEQY

j_gene: TRBJ2-7
abundance: NA
v_gene: TRBV7-9
CDR3aa: ASSLGRETDYEQY

j_gene: TRBJ2-2
abundance: NA
v_gene: TRBV5-1
CDR3aa: ASSLAASDTGELF

j_gene: TRBJ2-5
abundance: once
v_gene: TRBV7-9
CDR3aa: ASSLGDSRATQY

j_gene: TRBJ2-2
abundance: NA
v_gene: TRBV25-1
CDR3aa: ASSEWVGTGELF

j_gene: TRBJ2-1
abundance: NA
v_gene: TRBV10-1
CDR3aa: ASSEVKSSYNEQF

j_gene: TRBJ2-2
abundance: NA
v_gene: TRBV7-6
CDR3aa: ASSATGESTGELF

j_gene: TRBJ1-1
abundance: NA
v_gene: TRBV27
CDR3aa: ASSPGLNTEAF

j_gene: TRBJ2-3
abundance: NA
v_gene: TRBV7-9
CDR3aa: ASSVWGAADTQY

j_gene: TRBJ2-1
abundance: NA
v_gene: TRBV29-1
CDR3aa: SVAPTSFEQF

j_gene: TRBJ1-3
abundance: NA
v_gene: TRBV5-1
CDR3aa: ASSLVGLPGNTIY

j_gene: TRBJ1-1
abundance: NA
v_gene: TRBV10-3
CDR3aa: AISGGTDLNTEAF

j_gene: TRBJ1-1
abundance: NA
v_gene: TRBV11-2
CDR3aa: ASSGQGFTEAF

j_gene: TRBJ2-5
abundance: NA
v_gene: TRBV6-1
CDR3aa: ASSPQTHQETQY

j_gene: TRBJ2-2
abundance: NA
v_gene: TRBV7-2
CDR3aa: ASSLVSGTPIGELF

j_gene: TRBJ2-2
abundance: NA
v_gene: TRBV27
CDR3aa: ASSLSGQLWSHTGELF

j_gene: TRBJ1-2
abundance: NA
v_gene: TRBV30
CDR3aa: AWSEGAQSWYGYT

j_gene: TRBJ1-3
abundance: NA
v_gene: TRBV4-3
CDR3aa: ASSQKQQVPVVCSGNTIY

j_gene: TRBJ1-4
abundance: NA
v_gene: TRBV18
CDR3aa: ASSVGATNEKLF

j_gene: TRBJ2-1
abundance: NA
v_gene: TRBV7-8
CDR3aa: ASSLAPFPGEQF

j_gene: TRBJ1-2
abundance: NA
v_gene: TRBV11-2
CDR3aa: ASSLRDGYT

j_gene: TRBJ2-5
abundance: NA
v_gene: TRBV18
CDR3aa: ASSPPSQETQY

j_gene: TRBJ1-5
abundance: NA
v_gene: TRBV9
CDR3aa: ASSGTGNQPQH